These T cell receptor beta chains were read from a single sample in a study of blood T cell repertoires in COVID-19. Sequenced by immunoSEQ multiplex PCR; TCRdb stores in-frame clones only, minus some. In the table there are about 48,000 clones, around 83% of which are singletons. What was sequenced was peripheral blood. These receptor sequences come from a human donor in a cohort sampled during active COVID-19. The CDR3 runs from the conserved cysteine through the conserved F or W. The D gene is left open where the match is weak. Expanded clones get a size class; other rows say once, few or many, or leave the size out.

NA NA TRBJ1-5 TRBV3-1/TRBV3-2 CASSQAGSNQPQHF TGTGCCAGCAGCCAAGCAGGGAGCAATCAGCCCCAGCATTTT
NA TRBD2 TRBJ2-1 TRBV24-1 CATSDPLAGPYNEQFF TGTGCCACCAGTGATCCACTAGCGGGCCCCTACAATGAGCAGTTCTTC
NA NA TRBJ2-5 TRBV18 CASSKTGAQETQYF TGTGCCAGCTCAAAGACGGGTGCACAAGAGACCCAGTACTTC
NA NA TRBJ2-7 TRBV6-6 CASSDTYEQYF TGTGCCAGCAGTGACACCTACGAGCAGTACTTC
NA NA TRBJ1-5 TRBV21-1 CASSQGDHSNQPQHF TGTGCCAGCAGTCAGGGGGACCATAGCAATCAGCCCCAGCATTTT
NA NA TRBJ2-3 TRBV6-2/TRBV6-3 CASSYSFWASPTDTQYF TGTGCCAGCAGTTACTCATTCTGGGCGTCCCCCACAGATACGCAGTATTTT
few NA TRBJ2-7 TRBV7-9 CASSLDNYEQYF TGTGCCAGCAGCTTAGATAACTACGAGCAGTACTTC
NA NA TRBJ1-1 TRBV30 CAWTRVQGIMAEAFF TGTGCCTGGACTCGAGTCCAGGGCATCATGGCTGAAGCTTTCTTT
NA NA TRBJ1-2 TRBV2 CASTNGAGYGYTF TGTGCCAGCACAAATGGGGCTGGCTATGGCTACACCTTC
few TRBD1 TRBJ2-7 TRBV24-1 CATSDRTGSYEQYF TGTGCCACCAGTGATCGGACAGGATCCTACGAGCAGTACTTC
once TRBD1 TRBJ1-1 TRBV30 CAWSPRPGQGSGAFF TGTGCCTGGAGTCCCCGGCCTGGACAGGGGTCTGGAGCTTTCTTT
NA TRBD1 TRBJ2-1 TRBV13 CASSSTDRIYNEQFF TGTGCCAGCAGCTCCACGGACAGGATATACAATGAGCAGTTCTTC
NA NA TRBJ1-5 TRBV6-6 CASSHPMTVDNQPQHF TGTGCCAGCAGCCACCCCATGACAGTGGACAATCAGCCCCAGCATTTT
NA TRBD1 TRBJ1-6 TRBV27 CASRNRGGSYNSPLHF TGTGCCAGCCGTAACAGGGGAGGCTCCTATAATTCACCCCTCCACTTT
NA NA TRBJ1-2 TRBV25-1 CASTGGLYGYTF TGTGCCAGCACCGGGGGGCTCTATGGCTACACCTTC
NA TRBD1 TRBJ2-1 TRBV6-4 CASSETGYNNEQFF TGTGCCAGCAGTGAGACAGGGTACAACAATGAGCAGTTCTTC
few NA TRBJ1-3 TRBV9 CASSVEWTEENTIYF TGTGCCAGCAGCGTAGAGTGGACAGAGGAAAACACCATATATTTT
NA NA TRBJ1-3 TRBV14 CASNNRGNTIYF TGTGCCAGCAATAACAGGGGAAACACCATATATTTT
NA TRBD1 TRBJ1-2 TRBV5-1 CASILLPGQGYGYTF TGCGCCAGCATATTACTTCCGGGACAGGGTTATGGCTACACCTTC
NA TRBD1 TRBJ2-1 TRBV6-6 CASSFPGQENEQFF TGTGCCAGCAGTTTTCCGGGACAGGAAAATGAGCAGTTCTTC
NA NA TRBJ1-5 TRBV4-2 CASSQDQAGKPQHF TGTGCCAGCAGCCAAGATCAGGCGGGGAAGCCCCAGCATTTT
NA TRBD1 TRBJ2-5 TRBV19 CASSIIGNRGPSETQYF TGTGCCAGTAGTATAATAGGGAACAGGGGCCCCTCGGAGACCCAGTACTTC
NA TRBD1 TRBJ1-2 TRBV20-1 CSASAGGYGYTF TGCAGTGCTAGTGCAGGGGGGTATGGCTACACCTTC
NA NA TRBJ1-2 TRBV23-1 CASGKTDYGYTF TGCGCCAGCGGGAAGACAGACTATGGCTACACCTTC
NA NA TRBJ2-5 TRBV29-1 CSVVVGVEETQYF TGCAGCGTTGTGGTCGGGGTGGAAGAGACCCAGTACTTC
once TRBD1 TRBJ2-2 TRBV24-1 CATRGTANTGELFF TGTGCCACCAGGGGGACAGCGAACACCGGGGAGCTGTTTTTT
NA TRBD1 TRBJ1-5 TRBV19 CASSFAGQGRQPQHF TGTGCCAGTAGCTTTGCAGGACAGGGGCGACAGCCCCAGCATTTT
NA NA TRBJ2-6 TRBV3-1/TRBV3-2 CASSFRDPGANVLTF TGTGCCAGCAGCTTCAGGGATCCCGGGGCCAACGTCCTGACTTTC
NA NA TRBJ2-3 TRBV6-1 CASSEGGTQYF TGTGCCAGCAGTGAGGGGGGTACGCAGTATTTT
NA NA TRBJ2-3 TRBV6-5 CASSYNLATDTQYF TGTGCCAGCAGTTACAATCTAGCCACAGATACGCAGTATTTT
NA NA TRBJ2-2 TRBV9 CASSAGTGGVAGELFF TGTGCCAGCAGCGCCGGGACGGGGGGCGTCGCCGGGGAGCTGTTTTTT
NA NA TRBJ2-3 TRBV5-1 CASSPFSDTQYF TGCGCCAGCAGCCCCTTCTCAGATACGCAGTATTTT
NA TRBD1 TRBJ2-7 TRBV7-9 CASSQTGQGPWGEQYF TGTGCCAGCAGCCAGACCGGACAGGGCCCTTGGGGGGAGCAGTACTTC